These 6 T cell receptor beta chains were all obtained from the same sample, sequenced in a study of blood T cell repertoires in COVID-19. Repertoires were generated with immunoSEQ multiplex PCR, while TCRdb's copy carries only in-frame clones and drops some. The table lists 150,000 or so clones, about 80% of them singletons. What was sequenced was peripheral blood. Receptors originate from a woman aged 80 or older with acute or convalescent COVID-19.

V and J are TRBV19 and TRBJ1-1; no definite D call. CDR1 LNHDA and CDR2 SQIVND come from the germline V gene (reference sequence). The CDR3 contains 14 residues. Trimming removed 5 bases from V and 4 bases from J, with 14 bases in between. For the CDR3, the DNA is TGTGCCAGTAGTCCAGTCTACCGAGGCACTGAAGCTTTCTTT. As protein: CASSPVYRGTEAFF.

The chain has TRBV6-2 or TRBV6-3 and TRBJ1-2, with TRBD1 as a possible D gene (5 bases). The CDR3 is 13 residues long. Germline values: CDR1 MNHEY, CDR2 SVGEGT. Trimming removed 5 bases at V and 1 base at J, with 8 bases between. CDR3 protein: CASSKDSNYGYTF. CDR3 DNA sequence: TGTGCCAGCAGTAAAGACAGTAACTATGGCTACACCTTC.

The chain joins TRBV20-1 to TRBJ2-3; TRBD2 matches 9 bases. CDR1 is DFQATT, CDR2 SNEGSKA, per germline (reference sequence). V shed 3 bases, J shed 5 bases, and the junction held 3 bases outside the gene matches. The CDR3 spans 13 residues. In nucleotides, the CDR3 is TGCAGTGCTAGTGGCGGGGGGGAAGATACGCAGTATTTT. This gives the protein CSASGGGEDTQYF.

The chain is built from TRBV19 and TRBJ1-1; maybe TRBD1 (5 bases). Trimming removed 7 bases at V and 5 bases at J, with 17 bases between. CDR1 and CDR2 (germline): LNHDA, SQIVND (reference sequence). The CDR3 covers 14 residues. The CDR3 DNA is TGTGCCAGTACTCGTACACGTAAGGGGACTGAAGCTTTCTTT. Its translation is CASTRTRKGTEAFF.

The CDR3 coding sequence is TGTGCCAGTAGTAATGGAGTGAGCTCCTACAATGAGCAGTTCTTC. Protein sequence: CASSNGVSSYNEQFF. This sequence joins TRBV19 and TRBJ2-1, with D uncertain. Trimming left V 4 bases short and J 0 bases short, with 10 bases between. From germline, CDR1 is LNHDA and CDR2 SQIVND (reference sequence). The CDR3 has 15 residues. Variable domain in full (rest from reference TRBV19 and TRBJ2-1): DGGITQSPKYLFRKEGQNVTLSCEQNLNHDAMYWYRQDPGQGLRLIYYSQIVNDFQKGDIAEGYSVSREKKESFPLTVTSAQKNPTAFYLCASSNGVSSYNEQFFGPGTRLTVL.

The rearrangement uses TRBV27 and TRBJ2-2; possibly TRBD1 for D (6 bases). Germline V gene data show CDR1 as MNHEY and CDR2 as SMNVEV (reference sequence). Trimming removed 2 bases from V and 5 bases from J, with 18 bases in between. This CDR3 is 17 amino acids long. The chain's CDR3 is CASSLGDGTRRTGELFF. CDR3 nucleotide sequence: TGTGCCAGCAGTTTAGGGGACGGGACAAGGCGGACCGGGGAGCTGTTTTTT.